This TCR beta chain came from a study of shared clonotypes between healthy human individuals. Study results and limitations: A few donors held 4.5% to 5% of naive CD4 clonotypes in common. Naive subsets generally exceeded memory subsets in estimated richness.

As concerns this clone: As yet, its antigen is unknown.

Per germline, CDR1 SEHNR and CDR2 FQNEAQ (reference sequence). The CDR3 covers 12 residues. Trimming shortened V by 4 bases and J by 10 bases, and 13 bases separated the two germline ends. The table came from immunoSEQ multiplex PCR; TCRdb's copy has only in-frame clones and leaves some out. The sample has around 600,000 clones; about 95% are singletons. Positively selected for CCR7, the CD45RO-negative cells used as naive CD8 cells excluded terminally differentiated effector memory CD45RA+ cells. The chain links TRBV7-9 to TRBJ1-1; D remains unclear. This receptor was obtained from a young woman in good health. The source material was naive CD8+ T cells sorted from blood. For the CDR3, the DNA is TGTGCCAGCAGCTCAGAGGCCTATACAGCTTTCTTT. Its translation is CASSSEAYTAFF.